The clone carrying this T cell receptor (beta chain) appeared a few times. The data derive from a study of regulatory T cells in long-lasting Graves disease. Time point of the sample: newly diagnosed GD, antithyroid drugs for less than 3 months. From PBMCs, RNA was extracted and then used to make the TCR library. With EDTA tubes as the receptacles, about 9.2 milliliters of peripheral blood were drawn. Per the germline V gene, CDR1 is SGHNT and CDR2 is YENEEA. This CDR3 is 16 amino acids long. V dropped 5 bases and J dropped 5; count of bases not matched to a gene: 12. Library construction for TCR beta used iRepertoire HTBI primers and Arm-PCR of CDR3 regions. TCRdb used MiXCR to reprocess the multiplex PCR reads, holding one entry per CDR3 protein. This table has 500,000 to 700,000 distinct CDR3 sequences, roughly 16% appearing once. This same sample was also taken into another study, of T cells in Graves' hyperthyroidism and ophthalmopathy. From that second work: Ophthalmopathy cases were set apart from stable hyperthyroidism by a 13 V-J model.

The sequence came from a woman aged 25 to 39 with Graves disease. Sequencing used peripheral blood mononuclear cells (PBMCs), obtained at new diagnosis, from a patient treated with antithyroid drugs. This chain links TRBV11-3 with TRBJ2-5; 9 bases line up with TRBD1. The CDR3: CASSDSGTGKRETQYF. DNA for the CDR3: TGTGCCAGCAGCGACTCCGGGACAGGGAAGCGGGAGACCCAGTACTTC.